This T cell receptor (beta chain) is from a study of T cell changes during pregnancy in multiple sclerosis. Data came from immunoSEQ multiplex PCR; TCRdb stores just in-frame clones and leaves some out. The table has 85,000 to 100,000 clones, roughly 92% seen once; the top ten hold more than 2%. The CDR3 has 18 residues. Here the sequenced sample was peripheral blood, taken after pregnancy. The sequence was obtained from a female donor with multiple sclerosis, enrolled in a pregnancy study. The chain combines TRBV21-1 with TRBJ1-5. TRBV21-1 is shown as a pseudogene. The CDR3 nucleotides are TGTGCCAGCAGCAAAGGGGGGGGCGTAAGTATTTGGAATCAGCCCCAGCATTTT. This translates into CASSKGGGVSIWNQPQHF.